This T cell receptor beta chain derives from a study of cytomegalovirus exposure and HLA in healthy donors. Primers for the PCR totalled 60 Vbeta and 13 Jbeta. Generated by immunoSEQ multiplex PCR, the TCRdb table keeps only in-frame clones and is missing some. This table has around 250,000 clones, 75% to 85% appearing once. The sample comprised PBMCs. The clonotype comes from a woman aged 55-75 years in good health and CMV-seropositive.

For the CDR3, the DNA is TGTGCCAGCAGTTTAACGGCCAGGGGACAGGTCTCCTACGAGCAGTACTTC. Its translation: CASSLTARGQVSYEQYF. J is TRBJ2-7 and V is TRBV28; 8 bases map to TRBD1. CDR3 size: 17 residues. The V and J ends lost 2 bases and 0 bases, in that order; junction bases with no gene match: 9. Looked up from germline, CDR1 is MDHEN and CDR2 is SYDVKM.